These 22 T cell receptor beta chains share one sample of origin, sequenced in a study of regulatory T cells in long-lasting Graves disease (dated by TCRdb to the early 2020s). The time point tag for this specimen amounts to: persistent/refractory GD, antithyroid drugs over 5 years with positive TRAb. For both TCR sequencing and RNA sequencing, RNA was extracted from PBMCs using TRIzol. The library was built by means of multiplex PCR. Reads for this sample came from an Illumina HiSeq 4000. iRepertoire HTBI primers and Arm-PCR amplification of CDR3 regions were used to construct TCR beta libraries. The raw public reads went through TCRdb reprocessing: fastp at Q25, MiXCR clone calling, in-frame beta chains kept. Every CDR3 protein is listed once, alongside the most common genes and DNA of its rows. The sample records around 450,000 distinct CDR3 sequences, under 25% of which are singletons. The ten biggest clones cover 7% to 9% of the sample.

This specimen was peripheral blood mononuclear cells (PBMCs), taken when the disease was refractory, from a patient treated with antithyroid drugs. The source of these receptors is a female donor with Graves disease.

To note about this clonotype: This sequence may be a read error, since a much larger clone differs from it by one base. The rearrangement uses TRBV7-2 and TRBJ1-1; no reliable D call. Germline CDR1 SGHTA, CDR2 FQGNSA. The CDR3 length is 14 residues. V lost 8 bases, J lost 4 bases, and 17 bases lay in between. The CDR3 DNA sequence: TGTGCCAGCGGCCCCCATAGGATTACCACTGAAGCTTTCTTT. It specifies CASGPHRITTEAFF. The full variable domain, in which reference TRBV7-2 and TRBJ1-1 provide the parts outside the CDR3, is GAGVSQSPSNKVTEKGKDVELRCDPISGHTALYWYRQSLGQGLEFLIYFQGNSAPDKSGLPSDRFSAERTGGSVSTLTIQRTQQEDSAVYLCASGPHRITTEAFFGQGTRLTVV.

The genes are TRBV9 and TRBJ1-1, with D unresolved. The germline CDR1 and CDR2 sequences are SGDLS and YYNGEE. The CDR3 runs to 14 residues. The V gene lost 0 bases and the J gene lost 1 base, with 7 bases spanning the gap. The CDR3 loop is CASSVGQPNTEAFF. The CDR3 DNA reads as TGTGCCAGCAGCGTAGGGCAGCCGAACACTGAAGCTTTCTTT.

This clonotype was observed a handful of times. The chain joins TRBV6-5 to TRBJ2-3; 7 nucleotides match TRBD1. Germline CDR1 reads MNHEY; CDR2 reads SVGAGI. This CDR3 is 15 amino acids long. Losses at the gene ends were 2 bases for V and 3 bases for J; bases not matched to a gene: 5. DNA for the CDR3: TGTGCCAGCAGTTACGAAGGGGGCGGAACAGATACGCAGTATTTT. This encodes CASSYEGGGTDTQYF.

This clonotype was seen many times. V usage is TRBV28 and J usage is TRBJ1-1; perhaps TRBD1 as D (6 bases). There are 17 residues in the CDR3. V lost 4 bases to trimming and J lost 3 bases, with 21 bases between them. Germline values: CDR1 MDHEN, CDR2 SYDVKM. The CDR3: CASSSFTQGKPYTEAFF. CDR3 nucleotides: TGTGCCAGCAGTTCCTTTACACAGGGTAAGCCCTACACTGAAGCTTTCTTT. The full variable domain, rest sourced from reference TRBV28 and TRBJ1-1, is DVKVTQSSRYLVKRTGEKVFLECVQDMDHENMFWYRQDPGLGLRLIYFSYDVKMKEKGDIPEGYSVSREKKERFSLILESASTNQTSMYLCASSSFTQGKPYTEAFFGQGTRLTVV.

The chain combines TRBV6-5 with TRBJ1-1; a possible D gene is TRBD1 (5 bases). Trimming stripped 3 bases from V and 6 bases from J, with 11 bases between. The germline V gene has CDR1 MNHEY and CDR2 SVGAGI. The CDR3 contains 13 residues. The CDR3 region has the DNA TGTGCCAGCAGTTATCAGGGATCGTCTGAAGCTTTCTTT. As protein: CASSYQGSSEAFF.

This clonotype was seen at least ten times. The chain uses TRBV12-5 and TRBJ2-5; D is unclear. Germline V CDR1 and CDR2: LGHNT, FRNRAP. The V end lost 2 bases, the J end lost 2 bases, and 6 bases lay between the germline ends. CDR3 length: 13 residues. CDR3 sequence: CASGLMAQETQYF. In DNA form, the CDR3 reads TGTGCTAGTGGTTTGATGGCACAAGAGACCCAGTACTTC.

Remarks on this clonotype: The junction departs from the called germline gene at one end, perhaps through a read error. The chain uses TRBV3-1 and TRBJ1-2, with D perhaps TRBD1 (5 bases). There are 14 residues in the CDR3. The germline gives CDR1 LGHDT, CDR2 YNNKEL (reference sequence). This CDR3 is CARSHPTDARGYTF. The CDR3 DNA is TGTGCCCGCAGCCACCCGACAGACGCTCGTGGCTACACCTTC.

The table lists this clonotype with many counts. V is TRBV9 and J is TRBJ2-5; TRBD2 aligns across 9 bases. The CDR3 covers 16 residues. The V gene's germline CDR1 is SGDLS and CDR2 YYNGEE. With V trimmed by 0 bases and J by 3 bases, 6 bases remained unmatched. This CDR3 reads CASSVGFSGGKETQYF. The CDR3 DNA reads as TGTGCCAGCAGCGTAGGGTTTAGCGGGGGAAAAGAGACCCAGTACTTC.

This clonotype was observed at least ten times. As DNA, the CDR3 is TGTGCCAGCAGGGCAGGGCTTTCGGCCTACGAGCAGTACTTC. It yields the protein CASRAGLSAYEQYF. This chain connects TRBV6-1 to TRBJ2-7; tentative D call: TRBD1 (5 bases). The germline V and J ends were trimmed by 6 bases and 2 bases, with 14 bases remaining between them. The CDR3 is 14 amino acids. Germline V gene data show CDR1 as MNHNS and CDR2 as SASEGT.

Of note for this clonotype: Possible read error: a much larger clone is one base away. This chain links TRBV2 with TRBJ2-5, with 11 bases lining up with TRBD2. The CDR3 spans 16 residues. V lost 6 bases to trimming and J lost 0 bases; unmatched junction nucleotides: 6. The germline V gene encodes CDR1 SNHLY and CDR2 FYNNEI. Here the CDR3 DNA reads TGTGCCAGCAGCTTCTTACTAGCGGGGGACCAAGAGACCCAGTACTTC. Protein product: CASSFLLAGDQETQYF.

This clonotype appeared many times. The CDR3 loop reads CASSPGTGGYGYTF. CDR3 DNA sequence: TGTGCCAGCAGTCCGGGGACAGGGGGTTATGGCTACACCTTC. The chain carries TRBV12-3 or TRBV12-4 and TRBJ1-2, with 11 bases identical to TRBD1. This CDR3 is built from 14 residues. V shed 5 bases and J 5 bases; nucleotides not matched to a gene: 4.

At least ten counts were recorded for this clonotype. The chain recombines TRBV20-1 with TRBJ1-2, with D perhaps matching TRBD1 (6 bases). The CDR3 is 13 residues long. V lost 6 bases and J 6 bases, leaving 17 bases between the germline ends. Germline CDR1 reads DFQATT; CDR2 reads SNEGSKA (reference sequence). The CDR3: CSASRGVSDGYTF. The CDR3 region has the DNA TGCAGTGCCTCGAGGGGGGTGAGCGATGGCTACACCTTC.

This clonotype was seen once. This could be a read error, since a much larger clone is one nucleotide away. The chain links TRBV6-5 to TRBJ1-1; D unresolved. CDR1 is MNHEY and CDR2 is SVGAGI in the germline V gene. This CDR3 contains 14 residues. CDR3 nucleotides: TGTGCCAGCAGTTACTCGGGCGGTCGGACCGAAGTTTTCTTT. Its translation is CASSYSGGRTEVFF.

The chain is built from TRBV24-1 and TRBJ2-1, with D tentatively TRBD1 (6 bases). CDR1 and CDR2 from the germline V gene are KGHDR and SFDVKD. This CDR3 comprises 16 residues. Trimming pared 3 bases from V and 2 bases from J, leaving 13 bases between. DNA of the CDR3: TGTGCCACCAGTGATAAGGAACAGGGCCCCTACAATGAGCAGTTCTTC. Translated, it gives CATSDKEQGPYNEQFF.

The V call is TRBV19, the J call TRBJ1-5, with D unresolved. Germline loops: CDR1 LNHDA, CDR2 SQIVND (reference sequence). The CDR3 runs to 16 residues. The ends were cut back, 3 bases at V and 4 bases at J, with 16 bases in the middle. The CDR3 DNA follows: TGTGCCAGTAGTATCCCTGACAACGATGGGAATCAGCCCCAGCATTTT. Amino acids: CASSIPDNDGNQPQHF.

The chain links TRBV9 to TRBJ1-5, with 7 bases that match TRBD1. Germline V gene data show CDR1 as SGDLS and CDR2 as YYNGEE. The CDR3 length is 14 residues. With V trimmed by 3 bases and J by 4 bases, 4 bases remained unmatched. The CDR3 reads CASSATGLNQPQHF. Here the CDR3 DNA reads TGTGCCAGCAGCGCGACAGGGCTTAATCAGCCCCAGCATTTT. The full variable domain, completed using reference TRBV9 and TRBJ1-5, is DSGVTQTPKHLITATGQRVTLRCSPRSGDLSVYWYQQSLDQGLQFLIQYYNGEERAKGNILERFSAQQFPDLHSELNLSSLELGDSALYFCASSATGLNQPQHFGDGTRLSIL.

The J gene is TRBJ2-5, the V gene TRBV4-1, with no clear D. Germline-derived CDR1 and CDR2 are MGHRA and YSYEKL. V was cut by 0 bases and J by 5 bases, with 10 bases left in between. CDR3 length: 14 amino acids. This CDR3 is CASSQDGSYETQYF. The CDR3, as DNA: TGCGCCAGCAGCCAAGATGGAAGCTACGAGACCCAGTACTTC.

The table lists this clonotype with a few counts. V and J are TRBV20-1 and TRBJ2-7; tentative D call: TRBD2 (5 bases). Trimming pared 0 bases from V and 0 bases from J, leaving 9 bases between. Per the germline V gene, CDR1 is DFQATT and CDR2 is SNEGSKA (reference sequence). There are 14 residues in the CDR3. CDR3: CSARDYGVSYEQYF. The CDR3 DNA is TGCAGTGCTAGAGATTACGGGGTCTCCTACGAGCAGTACTTC.

This clonotype was seen ten or more times. The rearrangement uses TRBV28 and TRBJ1-1; no clear D. The germline gives CDR1 MDHEN, CDR2 SYDVKM. Trimming left V 2 bases short and J 1 base short, with 8 bases between. The CDR3 extends over 14 amino acids. The DNA of the CDR3 is TGTGCCAGCAGTTTAGCAGTGGCGAACACTGAAGCTTTCTTT. Translation gives CASSLAVANTEAFF.

This clonotype was recorded once. The chain has TRBV3-1 and TRBJ1-1; the D is unclear. Per germline, CDR1 LGHDT and CDR2 YNNKEL (reference sequence). The V end lost 1 base, the J end lost 4 bases, and 10 bases lay between the germline ends. This CDR3 has 14 residues. CDR3 amino acids: CASSQGTRGTEAFF. CDR3 bases: TGTGCCAGCAGCCAAGGGACCCGGGGCACTGAAGCTTTCTTT. Looking up the rest from reference TRBV3-1 and TRBJ1-1 gives the full variable domain: DTAVSQTPKYLVTQMGNDKSIKCEQNLGHDTMYWYKQDSKKFLKIMFSYNNKELIINETVPNRFSPKSPDKAHLNLHINSLELGDSAVYFCASSQGTRGTEAFFGQGTRLTVV.

This clonotype showed up many times. The chain employs TRBV12-3 or TRBV12-4 and TRBJ2-1; TRBD2 aligns across 14 bases. The CDR3 sequence is 16 residues long. Germline trimming cut 4 bases from V and 7 bases from J; bases unmatched to any gene: 6. The CDR3 DNA is TGTGCCAGCAGTTCCGGACTAGCGGGAGGCAGGAATGAGCAGTTCTTC. Protein product: CASSSGLAGGRNEQFF.

Comments on this clonotype: A single base separates this from a much larger clone, so it may be a read error. V gene TRBV28 combines with J gene TRBJ1-1; D call uncertain. The CDR3 length is 12 residues. CDR1 is MDHEN and CDR2 is SYDVKM in the germline V gene. V shed 6 bases and J shed 1 base, with 6 bases lying between them. CDR3 nucleotides: TGTGCCAGCAGAACGCGGAACACTGAAGCTTTCTTT. Amino acid sequence: CASRTRNTEAFF.